This T cell receptor beta chain is from a study of CXCR3-negative and CXCR3-positive naive CD8 T cells. Libraries were UMI-labeled 5' RACE TRB cDNA. TCRdb reanalyzed the 5' RACE reads, giving one entry per CDR3 protein sequence and no DNA. The listing records over 35,000 distinct CDR3 sequences. The CDR3 has 13 residues. Germline-derived CDR1 and CDR2 are ENHRY and SYGVKD. A remark on this clonotype: The antigen is undetermined.

Study results and limitations: Within a donor, both naive subsets shared TRBV-TRBJ usage, unlike memory cells. Similar levels of surface CD5 were seen between naive subsets; TCR strength was inferred from TRB CDR3 properties. Expression of CXCR3 was partially reduced after cryopreservation, and fresh PBMCs were used in most assays. Higher TRB CDR3 hydrophobicity marked CXCR3-positive naive cells relative to CXCR3-negative naive cells.

V is TRBV10-3 and J is TRBJ2-1. The sample consisted of naive CXCR3- CD8+ T cells from blood. The subset: CD45RO-CCR7+CD27+CD95- naive CD8+ T cells lacking CXCR3 (TNR3-). This clonotype was sampled from a human donor in good health. Some clones in this sample may be carry-over from other donors' samples. CDR3 protein: CAISEEFYNEQFF.